This T cell receptor beta chain was identified during a study of control samples from healthy donors and cancer patients. The germline V gene has CDR1 LNHNV and CDR2 YYDKDF (reference sequence). V was trimmed by 0 bases and J by 0 bases, leaving 12 bases between them. There are 17 residues in the CDR3. Repertoires were generated with immunoSEQ multiplex PCR, while TCRdb's copy carries only in-frame clones and drops some. The data contain roughly 450,000 clones, 90% of them singletons. The sequenced material came from PBMCs. The receptor was derived from a man between 35 and 55 years old with head and neck cancer. This chain joins TRBV15 and TRBJ2-4, with D possibly being TRBD2 (6 bases). The DNA for the CDR3 is TGTGCCACCAGCAGAGATTTAACGGGGGAAGCCAAAAACATTCAGTACTTC. Residues: CATSRDLTGEAKNIQYF.